This T cell receptor beta chain was sequenced in a study of blood T cell repertoires in COVID-19. Study context: COVID-19 samples collected from the United States, Italy and Spain covered acute and convalescent phases. PBMCs, B-cell-depleted T cells, or T cells provided the cDNA or gDNA that made up the material.

Repertoires were generated with immunoSEQ multiplex PCR, while TCRdb's copy carries only in-frame clones and drops some. The table lists over 90,000 clones, around 87% of them singletons. The CDR3 runs to 17 residues. Germline CDR1 and CDR2: SEHNR and FQNEAQ (reference sequence). After removal of 6 bases from V and 3 bases from J, the junction contained 13 bases not matched to a gene. The specimen was peripheral blood. The chain combines TRBV7-9 with TRBJ2-1; 8 bases fit TRBD1. The TCR was taken from a human donor in a cohort sampled during active COVID-19. The CDR3 region has the DNA TGTGCCAGCAGATCAAGACAGGGGTCATCCGACTACAATGAGCAGTTCTTC. This codes for CASRSRQGSSDYNEQFF.